These 13 T cell receptor beta chains were sequenced from one sample in a study of cytomegalovirus exposure and HLA in healthy donors. PCR involved 60 Vbeta and 13 Jbeta primers. Repertoires were generated with immunoSEQ multiplex PCR, while TCRdb's copy carries only in-frame clones and drops some. The sample lists tens of thousands of clones, approximately 80% occurring once. Sequencing input: PBMCs. The receptors derive from a woman younger than 30 in good health and CMV-seronegative.

The rearrangement links TRBV10-3 to TRBJ2-5; D is possibly TRBD2 (5 bases). The end of the DNA fits TRBJ2-7 better, so the J call may be wrong. The CDR3 covers 13 residues. CDR1 and CDR2 (germline): ENHRY, SYGVKD. The CDR3 DNA reads TGTGCCATCAGCCCCGGGGTGACCTACGAGCAGTACTTC. It specifies CAISPGVTYEQYF.

The CDR3 region has the DNA TGTGCCAGTAGTATAGGGGCCGGCACAGATACGCAGTATTTT. It codes for CASSIGAGTDTQYF. The chain carries TRBV19 and TRBJ2-3; D unclear. The CDR3 runs to 14 residues. Trimming removed 1 base at V and 1 base at J, with 6 bases between. The germline V gene encodes CDR1 LNHDA and CDR2 SQIVND (reference sequence). Full variable domain (missing parts from reference TRBV19 and TRBJ2-3): DGGITQSPKYLFRKEGQNVTLSCEQNLNHDAMYWYRQDPGQGLRLIYYSQIVNDFQKGDIAEGYSVSREKKESFPLTVTSAQKNPTAFYLCASSIGAGTDTQYFGPGTRLTVL.

The V gene is TRBV6-4, the J gene TRBJ2-3; 7 bases are a match to TRBD2. V shed 2 bases, J shed 1 base, and the junction held 9 bases outside the gene matches. From germline, CDR1 is MRHNA and CDR2 SNTAGT. CDR3 length: 17 residues. The CDR3 nucleotides read TGTGCCAGCAGTGACACCGGCGGCGGGAGCGGCACAGATACGCAGTATTTT. It codes for CASSDTGGGSGTDTQYF.

The J gene is TRBJ1-1, the V gene TRBV27; 7 bases line up with TRBD1. CDR1 MNHEY and CDR2 SMNVEV come from the germline V gene (reference sequence). J lost 0 bases, V lost 9 bases, and 13 bases had no gene match. The CDR3 is 16 residues long. This CDR3 reads CASRPPMTGMNTEAFF. In DNA, the CDR3 is TGTGCCAGTAGACCTCCCATGACAGGGATGAACACTGAAGCTTTCTTT.

V usage is TRBV25-1 and J usage is TRBJ2-5; 9 positions match TRBD2. The J call is in doubt because the DNA end fits TRBJ2-7 better. The CDR3 totals 13 residues. Germline V lookup: CDR1 MGHDK, CDR2 SYGVNS. The CDR3 loop is CASRTTSGYEQYF. Here the CDR3 DNA reads TGTGCCAGCAGGACGACTAGCGGATACGAGCAGTACTTC.

This clone was detected only once. The rearrangement joins TRBV15 to TRBJ2-3; 10 bases map to TRBD1. The CDR3 spans 14 residues. CDR1 is LNHNV, CDR2 YYDKDF, per germline (reference sequence). Trimming took 9 bases from V and 1 from J; bases not matched to a gene: 4. DNA of the CDR3: TGTGCCACGTGGGGACAGGGGCGCACAGATACGCAGTATTTT. Translation: CATWGQGRTDTQYF. Variable domain in full (rest from reference TRBV15 and TRBJ2-3): DAMVIQNPRYQVTQFGKPVTLSCSQTLNHNVMYWYQQKSSQAPKLLFHYYDKDFNNEADTPDNFQSRRPNTSFCFLDIRSPGLGDTAMYLCATWGQGRTDTQYFGPGTRLTVL.

V and J are TRBV19 and TRBJ2-1, with D possibly matching TRBD1 (5 bases). V lost 0 bases and J 7 bases, leaving 13 bases between the germline ends. The germline gives CDR1 LNHDA, CDR2 SQIVND (reference sequence). The CDR3 covers 15 residues. CDR3 nucleotide sequence: TGTGCCAGTAGTATAGAACTAAAGGGGTGGAATGAGCAGTTCTTC. Encoded protein: CASSIELKGWNEQFF.

The genes are TRBV7-2 and TRBJ1-5, with D unresolved. Germline V gene sequence: CDR1 SGHTA, CDR2 FQGNSA. Trimming removed 1 base from V and 7 bases from J, with 8 bases in between. This CDR3 spans 13 amino acids. CDR3 DNA: TGTGCCAGCAGCTTAGGAGGGAGCCAGCCCCAGCATTTT. It encodes CASSLGGSQPQHF.

This sequence joins TRBV30 and TRBJ2-7; D is possibly TRBD1 (6 bases). CDR1 and CDR2 (germline): GTSNPN, SVGIG (reference sequence). The CDR3 spans 15 residues. V shed 6 bases and J shed 4 bases, with 22 bases lying between them. This CDR3 reads CACARQITGFYEQYF. DNA for the CDR3: TGTGCCTGCGCGAGACAAATTACAGGGTTTTACGAGCAGTACTTC.

This chain links TRBV7-2 with TRBJ2-3; tentatively, D is TRBD1 (6 bases). This CDR3 is 15 amino acids long. V was cut by 0 bases and J by 4 bases, with 11 bases left in between. Looked up from germline, CDR1 is SGHTA and CDR2 is FQGNSA. The DNA of the CDR3 is TGTGCCAGCAGCTTAGCAATACAGGGAGCAGATACGCAGTATTTT. Its protein product is CASSLAIQGADTQYF.

The CDR3 is CASTITGGSQPQHF. The CDR3 bases are TGTGCCAGCACTATTACAGGGGGCAGTCAGCCCCAGCATTTT. This rearrangement joins TRBV2 to TRBJ1-5; 9 bases match TRBD1. Trimming removed 7 bases from V and 6 bases from J; junction bases left unmatched: 7. The germline gives CDR1 SNHLY, CDR2 FYNNEI. The CDR3 has 14 residues.

The chain combines TRBV7-2 with TRBJ1-1; D not certain. Germline CDR1 and CDR2: SGHTA and FQGNSA. CDR3 size: 14 residues. The V end lost 4 bases, the J end lost 4 bases, and 13 bases lay between the germline ends. The CDR3 coding sequence is TGTGCCAGCAGCTCCCGAGCGGTAATCACTGAAGCTTTCTTT. Its translation is CASSSRAVITEAFF.

This chain joins TRBV7-3 and TRBJ2-3, with TRBD2 matching over 13 bases. After removal of 5 bases from V and 4 bases from J, the junction contained 6 bases not matched to a gene. The CDR3 runs 16 residues. The germline V gene encodes CDR1 SGHTA and CDR2 FQGTGA. The CDR3 loop reads CASSRTSGSTSDTQYF. In DNA form, the CDR3 reads TGTGCCAGCAGCAGGACTAGCGGGAGCACTTCAGATACGCAGTATTTT.